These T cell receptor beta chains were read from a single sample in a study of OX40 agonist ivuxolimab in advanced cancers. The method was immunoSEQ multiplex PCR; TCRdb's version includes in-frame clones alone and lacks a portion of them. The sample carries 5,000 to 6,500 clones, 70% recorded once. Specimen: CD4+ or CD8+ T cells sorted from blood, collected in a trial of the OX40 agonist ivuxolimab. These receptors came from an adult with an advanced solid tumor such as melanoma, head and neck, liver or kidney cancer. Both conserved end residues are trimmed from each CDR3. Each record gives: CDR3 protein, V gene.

CDR3aa: ASSYLLEEGTDTQY; v_gene: TRBV5-1
CDR3aa: ATSRGSATSKETQY; v_gene: TRBV15
CDR3aa: ASSYSDGDTQY; v_gene: TRBV2
CDR3aa: ASSLAGGSYEQY; v_gene: TRBV7-3
CDR3aa: ASSPSGLSYNEQF; v_gene: TRBV9
CDR3aa: ASSSSQLPYEQY; v_gene: TRBV5-1
CDR3aa: ASSTLPGAGGELF; v_gene: TRBV27
CDR3aa: ASSPAGENTQY; v_gene: TRBV7-9
CDR3aa: ASSLGPYREAF; v_gene: TRBV7-2
CDR3aa: ASSVEEGGPYNEQF; v_gene: TRBV9
CDR3aa: ASSWRGLGTGELF; v_gene: TRBV7-9
CDR3aa: AWAGYEQF; v_gene: TRBV30
CDR3aa: ASTPGQSYTGLQETQY; v_gene: TRBV2
CDR3aa: ASRSGREKLF; v_gene: TRBV7-9
CDR3aa: ASSQDAGAGGYEQY; v_gene: TRBV4-1
CDR3aa: ASRTGDTQY; v_gene: TRBV9
CDR3aa: ASSSAGVSNQPQH; v_gene: TRBV7-9
CDR3aa: ASSPQGPFTEAF; v_gene: TRBV27
CDR3aa: ATSGLITDTQY; v_gene: TRBV13
CDR3aa: ASSAKSGQRPD; v_gene: TRBV16
CDR3aa: ASSWESIGDTIY; v_gene: TRBV7-9
CDR3aa: ASSGPRGTNEKLF; v_gene: TRBV6-1
CDR3aa: ASSPAGYNEQF; v_gene: TRBV19
CDR3aa: ASSYSEVDTEAF; v_gene: TRBV6-5
CDR3aa: ASSFEAGGNEQF; v_gene: TRBV7-6
CDR3aa: ASSPWARGVNTEAF; v_gene: TRBV27
CDR3aa: ASQGGYGYT; v_gene: TRBV11-2
CDR3aa: ASSPTSLEQY; v_gene: TRBV7-6
CDR3aa: ASSQRPGLAGRGYEQY; v_gene: TRBV11-3